This T cell receptor beta chain was captured in a study of blood T cell repertoires in COVID-19. Across the whole study: PBMCs, B-cell-depleted T cells, or T cells provided the cDNA or gDNA that made up the material.

Per the original data handling: Estimation of nucleated cell counts was performed using reference gene primer amplification. Some clones are missing from TCRdb's copy, which holds only in-frame ones; the method was immunoSEQ multiplex PCR. For V, J and clone size, that table is used; D and trimming come from the DNA. This repertoire shows approximately 250,000 clones, 85% found once; its top ten account for around 5.5%. Sequencing used peripheral blood. This TCR was recovered from a man aged 50 to 60 with COVID-19, enrolled during active disease.

The CDR3 DNA is TGTGCCAGCAGTCTAGCGGGGGGTCGGGAGACCCAGTACTTC. Translation gives CASSLAGGRETQYF. The V call is TRBV2, the J call TRBJ2-5; 11 positions agree with TRBD2. V lost 5 bases and J lost 5; bases outside the gene matches: 4. This CDR3 spans 14 amino acids. Germline V gene sequence: CDR1 SNHLY, CDR2 FYNNEI.